Presented here are 18 T cell receptor beta chains from one specimen sequenced in a study of tumor and adjacent non-tumor tissue in lung cancer. RNA was extracted from bulk tissue without any cell sorting. Three rounds of nested PCR, following a modified ARM-PCR protocol, produced the TCRbeta library. MiXCR was run by TCRdb on the multiplex PCR reads, yielding one entry per CDR3 protein. The table has around 71,000 distinct CDR3 sequences, roughly two thirds seen once; the top ten hold around 9.5%. Sequencing was carried out using lung tumor tissue. The receptors were sampled from a woman between 40 and 55 years old with non-small cell lung cancer.

This clonotype showed up just a few times. A read error is possible here, since a much larger clone lies one base away. The chain couples TRBV5-1 to TRBJ2-5, with D unclear. Germline V gene lookup returns CDR1 SGHRS and CDR2 YFSETQ. This CDR3 region has 12 residues. The chain's CDR3 is CASSLGKETRYF. The CDR3 DNA is TGCGCCAGCAGCTTGGGGAAAGAGACCCGGTACTTC.

This clonotype was recorded at least ten times. The chain has TRBV20-1 and TRBJ2-1; perhaps TRBD2 as D (6 bases). Germline V gene sequence: CDR1 DFQATT, CDR2 SNEGSKA (reference sequence). CDR3 length equals 15 residues. V was cut by 6 bases and J by 6 bases, with 21 bases left in between. The CDR3 DNA follows: TGCAGTGCCCATAGCCTGGCAGGACTACTCAATGAGCAGTTCTTC. Its protein product is CSAHSLAGLLNEQFF.

The CDR3 coding sequence is TGTGCCAGCAGCATGTTAAGATGGGGGACCCGATACTTC. Residues: CASSMLRWGTRYF. The chain has TRBV11-2 and TRBJ2-5; D tentatively reads TRBD1 or TRBD2 (5 bases each). V lost 5 bases to trimming and J lost 14 bases, with 21 bases between them. The CDR3 runs 13 residues. From germline, CDR1 is SGHAT and CDR2 FQNNGV.

Details on this clonotype: A read error is likely, as this CDR3 ends without the conserved phenylalanine or tryptophan. This rearrangement joins TRBV11-2 to TRBJ2-5; maybe TRBD2 (5 bases). The CDR3 has 15 amino acids. Germline V lookup: CDR1 SGHAT, CDR2 FQNNGV. The DNA of the CDR3 is TGCGCCAGCAGTTTATTCGCCGGGATCCAAGAGACCCAGTACTCC. Translation gives CASSLFAGIQETQYS.

Details on this clonotype: The junction shows a germline mismatch at one end, possibly a read error. This rearrangement joins TRBV10-2 to TRBJ2-1, with TRBD2 identical over 10 bases. CDR3 length: 16 amino acids. Germline values: CDR1 WSHSY, CDR2 SAAADI. CDR3: CVSSESSGSSYNEQFF. The CDR3, as DNA: TGCGTCAGCAGTGAATCTAGCGGGAGCTCCTACAATGAGCAGTTCTTC.

A few counts support this clonotype. The chain has TRBV5-6 and TRBJ2-7; D might be TRBD2 (6 bases). CDR1 SGHDT and CDR2 YYEEEE come from the germline V gene. The length of the CDR3 is 11 residues. The CDR3 region has the DNA TGTACTAGCAGCTCGACGAGGGAGCAGTACTTC. Protein product: CTSSSTREQYF.

This clonotype was counted once. V is TRBV13 and J is TRBJ1-1, with 7 nucleotides matching TRBD1. Germline CDR1 reads PRHDT; CDR2 reads FYEKMQ (reference sequence). The CDR3 totals 16 residues. V dropped 5 bases and J dropped 1; count of bases not matched to a gene: 10. CDR3 DNA: TGTGCCAGCAGCGCGGGACAGAGGCTTGGGAACACTGAAGCTTTCTTT. It is translated as CASSAGQRLGNTEAFF.

A word on this clonotype: This clone may be a read error of a much larger clone one base away. The rearrangement joins TRBV5-1 to TRBJ2-2, with D maybe TRBD2 (5 bases). The CDR3 has 15 residues. The germline V and J ends were trimmed by 6 bases and 9 bases, with 21 bases remaining between them. CDR1 is SGHRS and CDR2 is YFSETQ in the germline V gene. This chain's CDR3 is CASIVLSNSGRELFF. CDR3 DNA sequence: TGCGCCAGCATCGTACTGTCTAACAGCGGCCGGGAGCTGTTTTTT.

For this clonotype: The junction shows a germline mismatch at one end, possibly a read error. This rearrangement joins TRBV6-2 or TRBV6-3 to TRBJ2-7; 8 bases match TRBD2. The CDR3 length is 13 residues. The germline V gene has CDR1 MNHEY and CDR2 SVGEGT. The CDR3 here is CASSYGRWRGARF. As DNA, the CDR3 is TGTGCCAGCAGTTACGGGCGCTGGCGGGGGGCCCGTTTC.

The V gene is TRBV6-2 or TRBV6-3, the J gene TRBJ2-7; D remains ambiguous. This CDR3 comprises 13 residues. Germline V gene data show CDR1 as MNHEY and CDR2 as SVGEGT. CDR3 nucleotide sequence: TGTGCTAACAGTTACTCGACAAGGCGCGAGCAGTACTTC. Translation gives CANSYSTRREQYF.

This clonotype came up many times. The chain combines TRBV6-1 with TRBJ2-2, with D possibly TRBD1 on 5 matching bases. This CDR3 spans 14 amino acids. V was cut by 7 bases and J by 1 base, with 10 bases left in between. CDR1 is MNHNS, CDR2 SASEGT, per germline. This CDR3 reads CASTAGRNTGELFF. In DNA form, the CDR3 reads TGTGCCAGCACCGCAGGGCGGAACACCGGGGAGCTGTTTTTT.

CDR3 in amino acids: CAASRQQNVEAFF. DNA of the CDR3: TGTGCCGCCTCTAGGCAGCAGAACGTTGAAGCTTTCTTT. The rearrangement joins TRBV10-3 to TRBJ1-1; D is ambiguous. The V gene lost 11 bases and the J gene lost 7 bases, with 20 bases spanning the gap. The CDR3 sequence is 13 residues long. Germline V gene lookup returns CDR1 ENHRY and CDR2 SYGVKD.

There are a few counts of this clonotype. The V call is TRBV11-1, the J call TRBJ2-1; D might be TRBD1 (6 bases). CDR1 and CDR2 from the germline V gene are SGHAT and FQDESV (reference sequence). The CDR3 runs to 15 residues. Trimming took off 7 bases at V and 5 bases at J, with 18 bases between the two ends. The CDR3 is CASNHTQGIHNEQFF. The DNA of the CDR3 is TGTGCCAGCAACCACACTCAGGGGATTCACAATGAGCAGTTCTTC.

A word on this clonotype: A much larger clone is a single base away; this may be a read error. CDR3 bases: TGCAGTACTAGAATCGGGGGTTCAGAGACCCAGTACTTC. Protein: CSTRIGGSETQYF. The chain combines TRBV20-1 with TRBJ2-5; tentative D call: TRBD2 (6 bases). Germline V gives CDR1 DFQATT, CDR2 SNEGSKA (reference sequence). This CDR3 comprises 13 residues.

Worth noting for this clonotype: The junction shows a germline mismatch at one end, possibly a read error. The chain couples TRBV28 to TRBJ2-2, with 13 bases identical to TRBD2. The CDR3 runs to 18 residues. Germline V CDR1 and CDR2: MDHEN, SYDVKM. This chain's CDR3 is CASTLPLATSGRSGELFF. As DNA, the CDR3 is TGTGCCAGCACTTTACCCCTCGCGACTAGCGGGAGGTCCGGGGAGCTGTTTTTT.

In nucleotides, the CDR3 is TGTGCCAGCAGCCCAATCGGGCAGTCGATCCCTGCGGGGGCCAACGTCCTGACTTTC. Translating it yields CASSPIGQSIPAGANVLTF. J is TRBJ2-6 and V is TRBV7-9; D is unclear. The germline V gene encodes CDR1 SEHNR and CDR2 FQNEAQ (reference sequence). The CDR3 runs to 19 residues. The V gene lost 5 bases and the J gene lost 4 bases, with 24 bases spanning the gap.

For this clonotype: Mismatch with germline at one junction end may stem from a read error. The CDR3 region has the DNA TGTGCCAACAGCTGGGGACAGGGCTCCTACGAGCAGTACTTC. Translating it yields CANSWGQGSYEQYF. The J gene is TRBJ2-7, the V gene TRBV11-1, with 9 positions matching TRBD1. CDR3 length: 14 amino acids. Germline V gene data show CDR1 as SGHAT and CDR2 as FQDESV (reference sequence).

A word on this clonotype: A much larger clone differs from this one at a single base, so this may be a read error. The DNA for the CDR3 is TGCAGTGCTAGAGGCCCTAGCACAAATACGCAGTATTTT. Residues: CSARGPSTNTQYF. The chain couples TRBV20-1 to TRBJ2-3; D perhaps matches TRBD2 (5 bases). This CDR3 has 13 residues. Germline CDR1 and CDR2: DFQATT and SNEGSKA (reference sequence).